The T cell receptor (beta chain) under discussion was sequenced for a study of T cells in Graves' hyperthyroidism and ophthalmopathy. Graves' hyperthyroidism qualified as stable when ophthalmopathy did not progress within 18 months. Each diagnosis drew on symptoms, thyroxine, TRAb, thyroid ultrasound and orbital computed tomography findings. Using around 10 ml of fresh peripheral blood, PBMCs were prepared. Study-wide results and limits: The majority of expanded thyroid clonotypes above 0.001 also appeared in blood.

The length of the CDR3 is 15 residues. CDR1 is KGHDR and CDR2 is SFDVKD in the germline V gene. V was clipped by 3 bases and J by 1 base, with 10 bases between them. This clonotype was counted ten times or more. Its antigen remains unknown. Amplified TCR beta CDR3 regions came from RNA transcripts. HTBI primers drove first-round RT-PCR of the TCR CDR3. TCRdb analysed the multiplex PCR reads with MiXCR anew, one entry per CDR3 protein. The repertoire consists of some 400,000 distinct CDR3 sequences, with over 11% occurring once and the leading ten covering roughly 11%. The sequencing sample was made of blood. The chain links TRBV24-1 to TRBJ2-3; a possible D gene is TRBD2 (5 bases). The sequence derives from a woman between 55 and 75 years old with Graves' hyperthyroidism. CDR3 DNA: TGTGCCACCAGTGATCGATCGGAGGGCACAGATACGCAGTATTTT. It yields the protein CATSDRSEGTDTQYF.